The T cell receptor (beta chain) described here comes from a study of T cell changes during pregnancy in multiple sclerosis (dated by TCRdb to the late 2010s). Turning to the overall study: The study looked at changes in the T cell repertoire across pregnancy in women with multiple sclerosis.

The library came from the immunoSEQ multiplex PCR assay. Sourced from immuneACCESS, this table was stored by TCRdb with only in-frame sequences that have V and J called. A share of the clones is absent; for the studies checked, an unresolved V gene accounts for under half, and the remainder has no known explanation. This sample holds 70,000 to 75,000 clones; roughly 92% were observed only once. Jointly, the top ten make up roughly 2.1% of the sample. On this clone: The antigen this receptor binds is unknown. No per-base quality is available; no much larger clone lies one base away.

Via the germline V gene, CDR1 is MNHEY and CDR2 SVGAGI. Inclusive of the bounding cysteine and phenylalanine, the CDR3 is 14 residues long. Of all the DNA, just the CDR3 is kept, 42 bases in frame from base 1. Between the V and J ends, shortened by 6 bases and 3 bases respectively, the junction contains 14 bases. The rearrangement combines TRBV6-5 with TRBJ1-2; the D gene is perhaps TRBD1, on 6 matching bases. The source was peripheral blood, collected in the second trimester of pregnancy. This receptor was identified in a female donor with multiple sclerosis, enrolled in a pregnancy study. Read as DNA, the sequence is TGTGCCAGCAGGTACCAGGGGCTGCACTATGGCTACACCTTC. Its protein product is CASRYQGLHYGYTF.